The source of this T cell receptor (beta chain) is a study of cytotoxic CD8 clonotypes in ibrutinib-treated CLL (dated by TCRdb to the early 2020s). Concerning the study at large: The cohort was composed of 11 relapsed/refractory and around 15 treatment-naive patients; IGHV unmutated status was identified in 17 to 18 patients. An average of about 250,000 productive templates and 80,000 to 95,000 productive rearrangements was obtained per sample. All remission and progressive disease samples were collected while patients were still receiving ibrutinib. The response samples were drawn at a median of roughly twelve months into treatment, with a range of roughly 6 to 40 months. Responses were partial in around 24 patients and complete in 2; after median about 63 months follow-up, some 14 stayed in remission and around 12 progressed. Cryopreserved peripheral blood mononuclear cells were obtained before treatment, at response, and at either sustained remission or disease progression. Longitudinal samples were available for about 30% of the roughly 86 trial participants.

The CDR3 measures 14 amino acids from cysteine to phenylalanine. CDR3 DNA is the only sequence kept; it has 42 bases, read in frame from the first base. V loses 5 bases at its end and J loses 7 bases; junction bases beyond the gene matches: 6. CDR1 is given as SEHNR and CDR2 as FQNEAQ, both from the germline V gene (reference sequence). This specimen's time point label, per the study, means: about a year on ibrutinib. For TCR beta library preparation, roughly 2.2 micrograms of genomic DNA were isolated from cryopreserved PBMCs. Longitudinal blood samples from CLL patients receiving ibrutinib monotherapy were subjected to high-throughput TCR beta sequencing. The patients took part in an open-label, single-center phase 2 trial of ibrutinib monotherapy. As for this clone: It lacks a known antigen. Per-base quality was not reported, and no clone a single base away is much larger than it.

The goal of deep resolution MiSeq sequencing was a depth between 1 in 1 million and 1 in 200,000 T cells, and coverage averaged 10x per clonotype. The immunoSEQ hsTCRB Kit was used to generate the TCR beta libraries. As for how the authors treated the data: ImmunoSEQ Data Assistant and ImmunoSEQ Analyzer were used for data analysis, and V, D and J genes were assigned according to IMGT definitions. Clonality, which ranges from 0 to 1, was calculated as one minus the normalized Shannon entropy of productive rearrangement frequencies. Only overrepresented clonotypes making up at least 0.05% of each patient's repertoire were included in the public clonotype analysis. Some 14 age-matched healthy donor repertoires from immuneACCESS served as clonality controls. Sourced from immuneACCESS, this table was stored by TCRdb with only in-frame sequences that have V and J called. A share of the clones is absent; for the studies checked, an unresolved V gene accounts for under half, and the remainder has no known explanation. That table furnishes V, J and clone size, whereas the DNA furnished D and trimming. In all, the sample holds around 70,000 clones, and over 75% of those were seen once. The top ten clones comprise around 3.1% of the sample.

What the work shows at the level of the full study, not this receptor alone: Public clonotypes were rare and either contracted or stayed stable during treatment, and the rise in clonality at ibrutinib response reflected the expansion of private clonotypes. At baseline, clonality was higher than in age-matched healthy donors and showed a strong correlation with circulating CD8+ T-cell counts. Sampling times were not matched between patients in sustained remission and patients whose disease was progressing, and lymph node repertoires were not examined. Clonality rose at ibrutinib response, remained stable during sustained remission, and dropped back toward baseline at progression.

Sequenced material: PBMCs, taken after 12 months of ibrutinib treatment. The V gene is TRBV7-9 and the J gene is TRBJ2-1; TRBD1 lines up with 9 middle nucleotides. The clonotype comes from a human donor with chronic lymphocytic leukemia. The CDR3 protein is CASSDRGGRNEQFF. The base sequence is TGTGCCAGCAGCGACAGGGGGGGTCGGAATGAGCAGTTCTTC. The variable domain in full, with residues beyond the CDR3 obtained from the reference TRBV7-9 and TRBJ2-1 genes, is DTGVSQNPRHKITKRGQNVTFRCDPISEHNRLYWYRQTLGQGPEFLTYFQNEAQLEKSRLLSDRFSAERPKGSFSTLEIQRTEQGDSAMYLCASSDRGGRNEQFFGPGTRLTVL.